A single sample is the source of the 9 T cell receptor beta chains below, sequenced in a study of T cell repertoires in cytomegalovirus infection. TCRdb reprocessed the reads with MiXCR, giving one entry per CDR3 protein. The sample comprises a few hundred thousand distinct CDR3 sequences, more than 8% of which are singletons, and 4.3% rests with the top ten. The specimen was PBMCs. The receptor source for this set is a human donor in good health (CMV status not recorded). Some clones in this sample may be carry-over from other donors' samples.

This rearrangement joins TRBV15 to TRBJ1-3, with 8 bases that match TRBD1. The CDR3 totals 16 residues. V shed 5 bases and J 2 bases; nucleotides not matched to a gene: 8. From germline, CDR1 is LNHNV and CDR2 YYDKDF (reference sequence). The CDR3 sequence is CATSSDRERPGNTIYF. The CDR3 DNA reads as TGTGCCACCAGCTCGGACAGGGAACGGCCTGGAAACACCATATATTTT.

This chain connects TRBV9 to TRBJ2-1, with a possible D match to TRBD2 (5 bases). V lost 1 base and J 6 bases, leaving 14 bases between the germline ends. Germline assignment: CDR1 SGDLS and CDR2 YYNGEE. The CDR3 consists of 15 residues. In DNA form, the CDR3 reads TGTGCCAGCAGCGTAACGGGGAGTATGTCCAATGAGCAGTTCTTC. Protein product: CASSVTGSMSNEQFF.

This clonotype was seen ten or more times. The chain employs TRBV7-2 and TRBJ2-1, with 9 bases aligning to TRBD1. With 4 bases clipped from V and 6 bases from J, the junction kept 4 bases outside the gene matches. There are 14 residues in the CDR3. CDR1 is SGHTA, CDR2 FQGNSA, per germline. CDR3 residues: CASSYGTGINEQFF. The CDR3, as DNA: TGTGCCAGCAGCTACGGGACAGGGATCAATGAGCAGTTCTTC. Variable domain in full (rest from reference TRBV7-2 and TRBJ2-1): GAGVSQSPSNKVTEKGKDVELRCDPISGHTALYWYRQSLGQGLEFLIYFQGNSAPDKSGLPSDRFSAERTGGSVSTLTIQRTQQEDSAVYLCASSYGTGINEQFFGPGTRLTVL.

This clonotype has a handful of counts. The CDR3 protein is CASSLAGTSGRGGTDTQYF. The CDR3 DNA follows: TGTGCCAGTAGTCTCGCCGGGACTAGCGGGAGAGGCGGCACAGATACGCAGTATTTT. The chain has TRBV19 and TRBJ2-3, with 14 bases that match TRBD2. This CDR3 has 19 amino acids. The germline V gene encodes CDR1 LNHDA and CDR2 SQIVND (reference sequence). J was trimmed by 1 base and V by 5 bases; bases with no gene match: 11.

This chain connects TRBV7-9 to TRBJ2-4; the D gene is possibly TRBD1 (6 bases). This CDR3 is 16 amino acids long. Trimming removed 0 bases at V and 2 bases at J, with 11 bases between. Germline-derived CDR1 and CDR2 are SEHNR and FQNEAQ (reference sequence). The CDR3 DNA reads TGTGCCAGCAGCTTAGCGGGCAGGGGAACCAAAAACATTCAGTACTTC. Translating gives CASSLAGRGTKNIQYF.

The V call is TRBV6-1, the J call TRBJ2-6; D remains ambiguous. Trimming took off 4 bases at V and 2 bases at J, with 12 bases between the two ends. This CDR3 region has 16 residues. Germline CDR1 and CDR2: MNHNS and SASEGT. As DNA, the CDR3 is TGTGCCAGCAGTGCTAATACGGCAGCTGGGGCCAACGTCCTGACTTTC. Amino acid sequence: CASSANTAAGANVLTF.

In this sample, this clonotype turned up many times. The chain carries TRBV7-8 and TRBJ2-5, with D maybe TRBD1 (6 bases). This CDR3 is built from 17 residues. The germline CDR1 and CDR2 sequences are SGHVS and FQNEAQ. V was cut by 3 bases and J by 1 base, with 18 bases left in between. CDR3 amino acids: CASSFPRGIIFQETQYF. CDR3 coding DNA: TGTGCCAGCAGCTTCCCTAGGGGGATCATCTTCCAAGAGACCCAGTACTTC.

With respect to this clonotype: A clone one base away is much larger, so this may be a read error. The chain recombines TRBV7-6 with TRBJ2-2; D call uncertain. The germline V and J ends were trimmed by 1 base and 7 bases, with 7 bases remaining between them. The CDR3 length is 13 residues. Per germline, CDR1 SGHVS and CDR2 FNYEAQ. DNA for the CDR3: TGTGCCAGCAGCTTAGTTGTGGACGGGGAGCTGTTTTTT. This translates into CASSLVVDGELFF.

This clonotype was picked up many times. The V gene is TRBV6-2 or TRBV6-3, the J gene TRBJ1-1, with D perhaps TRBD1 (5 bases). This CDR3 is 14 amino acids long. V dropped 6 bases and J dropped 1 base, with 12 bases sitting between them. The germline V gene has CDR1 MNHEY and CDR2 SVGEGT. This CDR3 is CASSHKTENTEAFF. CDR3 DNA: TGTGCCAGCAGCCATAAGACAGAGAACACTGAAGCTTTCTTT.